This TCR beta chain comes out of a study of early T cells in non-severe SARS-CoV-2 infection. For the study at large: Bulk RNA from unsorted whole blood was sequenced; chains were unpaired. Study-wide results and limits: VDJdb matching skewed toward anti-spike CD8 responses, missing private and CD4 specificities.

The table lists this clonotype with many counts. Its antigen is undetermined. Germline assignment: CDR1 SGHTA and CDR2 FQGNSA. The CDR3 is 12 amino acids. V shed 1 base and J shed 3 bases, with 0 bases lying between them. As part of library construction, unique molecular identifiers were attached to individual cDNA molecules. TCRdb processed the 5' RACE reads anew with MiXCR; each CDR3 protein has one entry. Here the sample spans around 49,000 distinct CDR3 sequences, around 4.6% being singletons. The sample was whole blood. This clonotype originated in an adult who was a healthcare worker with PCR-confirmed SARS-CoV-2 infection or an uninfected control (not recorded which). This chain links TRBV7-2 with TRBJ2-2, with no clear D. The CDR3 sequence is CASSLDTGELFF. The CDR3 DNA is TGTGCCAGCAGCTTAGACACCGGGGAGCTGTTTTTT.